The 2 T cell receptor beta chains in this list originate from one sample, sequenced in a study of Graves' ophthalmopathy and Graves' hyperthyroidism. Transcripts of RNA were the source for amplifying TCR beta CDR3 regions. First-round RT-PCR relied on HTBI primers, and a second-round multiplex PCR came next. TCRdb re-derived calls from the multiplex PCR reads in MiXCR, one entry per CDR3 protein. The sample lists roughly 1.1 million distinct CDR3 sequences, around a third occurring once. The specimen was peripheral blood or thyroid tissue (not recorded which). The receptors come from an adult man with Graves' hyperthyroidism.

The chain recombines TRBV10-3 with TRBJ1-1; maybe TRBD1 (6 bases). The CDR3 loop spans 16 amino acids. V lost 6 bases and J lost 1, with 18 bases in between. The germline V gene has CDR1 ENHRY and CDR2 SYGVKD. The CDR3 DNA reads TGTGCCATCAGCTTAATCAGAGGACAGAAGAACACTGAAGCTTTCTTT. It specifies CAISLIRGQKNTEAFF.

Concerning this clonotype: The junction differs from germline at one of its ends, possibly a read error. The chain is built from TRBV19 and TRBJ1-5; 7 bases line up with TRBD1. Per the germline V gene, CDR1 is LNHDA and CDR2 is SQIVND (reference sequence). The CDR3 is 15 residues long. CDR3 coding DNA: TGTGCCAGTAGTATCACAGGGGCAAGCAGTCAGCCCCAGCATTTT. It yields the protein CASSITGASSQPQHF.